Listed here are 27 T cell receptor beta chains from one sample, sequenced in a study of control samples from healthy donors and cancer patients. The method was immunoSEQ multiplex PCR; TCRdb's version includes in-frame clones alone and lacks a portion of them. The sample has about 160,000 clones; more than 85% are singletons. The sequencing sample was made of blood. These receptors all stem from a man between 18 and 35 years old in good health.

This chain joins TRBV19 and TRBJ1-1; D gene unclear. The CDR3 consists of 14 residues. Germline lookup yields CDR1 LNHDA and CDR2 SQIVND (reference sequence). The V end was cut by 2 bases, the J end by 4 bases, with 11 bases between. For the CDR3, the DNA is TGTGCCAGTAGTATAACGGGCATACCCACTGAAGCTTTCTTT. It specifies CASSITGIPTEAFF.

The chain combines TRBV5-1 with TRBJ1-2; D unresolved. The V and J ends lost 2 bases and 1 base respectively, with 15 bases between them. This CDR3 has 16 amino acids. Germline values: CDR1 SGHRS, CDR2 YFSETQ. DNA for the CDR3: TGCGCCAGCAGCTTCGTTGTCAGCCATATTAACTATGGCTACACCTTC. Residues: CASSFVVSHINYGYTF.

The chain recombines TRBV27 with TRBJ2-1; 7 nucleotides align to TRBD2. This CDR3 comprises 16 residues. The ends lost 2 bases at V and 5 bases at J; junction bases unmatched: 9. Germline V gene lookup returns CDR1 MNHEY and CDR2 SMNVEV (reference sequence). The CDR3 DNA follows: TGTGCCAGCAGTTTAAGTTTGCGGGAGTTACACAATGAGCAGTTCTTC. Residues: CASSLSLRELHNEQFF.

The chain couples TRBV7-2 to TRBJ1-1; D unresolved. Germline CDR1 and CDR2: SGHTA and FQGNSA. V gave up 4 bases and J gave up 5 bases, with 5 bases separating them. CDR3 length: 11 amino acids. The CDR3 region is CASSSTTEAFF. The CDR3 nucleotides read TGTGCCAGCAGCTCGACTACTGAAGCTTTCTTT. The full variable domain, completed using reference TRBV7-2 and TRBJ1-1, is GAGVSQSPSNKVTEKGKDVELRCDPISGHTALYWYRQSLGQGLEFLIYFQGNSAPDKSGLPSDRFSAERTGGSVSTLTIQRTQQEDSAVYLCASSSTTEAFFGQGTRLTVV.

The rearrangement links TRBV20-1 to TRBJ2-7; TRBD1 is a possible D gene (6 bases). CDR1 and CDR2 from the germline V gene are DFQATT and SNEGSKA (reference sequence). The CDR3 spans 14 residues. V lost 3 bases, J lost 3 bases, and 15 bases lay in between. This CDR3 reads CSASVSGENYEQYF. In nucleotides, the CDR3 is TGCAGTGCTAGTGTGTCAGGGGAGAACTACGAGCAGTACTTC.

The V gene is TRBV20-1, the J gene TRBJ2-7; no clear D gene. Germline loops: CDR1 DFQATT, CDR2 SNEGSKA (reference sequence). The CDR3 totals 14 residues. Trimming removed 3 bases from V and 2 bases from J, with 14 bases in between. Here the CDR3 reads CSASTIVFPYEQYF. The DNA of the CDR3 is TGCAGTGCTAGTACGATCGTATTCCCCTACGAGCAGTACTTC.

To note about this clone: The junction and the germline gene differ at one end; a read error may be behind it. Other nucleotide sequences in the sample specify the same CDR3. The chain recombines TRBV12-3 or TRBV12-4 with TRBJ1-1, with unresolved D. The CDR3 consists of 13 residues. CDR3 in amino acids: CASSFYATTEAFF. The CDR3 nucleotides are TGTGCTAGCAGTTTTTACGCTACGACTGAAGCTTTCTTT.

This chain connects TRBV27 to TRBJ2-3; 12 bases are shared with TRBD2. The CDR3 has 17 residues. Trimming at V came to 5 bases and at J to 2 bases, leaving 8 bases not matched to a gene. Germline V gives CDR1 MNHEY, CDR2 SMNVEV (reference sequence). The CDR3 spells CASSPPGLAGVTDTQYF. DNA of the CDR3: TGTGCCAGCAGTCCTCCGGGACTAGCGGGCGTCACAGATACGCAGTATTTT.

This chain connects TRBV19 to TRBJ2-7, with a tentative D call TRBD2 (6 bases). The CDR3 runs 15 residues. Germline CDR1 LNHDA, CDR2 SQIVND (reference sequence). V was shortened by 5 bases and J by 3 bases, with 17 bases between the two germline ends. DNA for the CDR3: TGTGCCAGTAGTTCGGGGCCGGGGGTGGACTACGAGCAGTACTTC. Translated: CASSSGPGVDYEQYF.

CDR3 nucleotide sequence: TGTGCCAGCAGCTCAGGGGAAAGGGTGAACTATGGCTACACCTTC. The encoded protein is CASSSGERVNYGYTF. The chain combines TRBV5-4 with TRBJ1-2; D is perhaps TRBD1 (6 bases). This CDR3 is 15 amino acids long. Trimming stripped 3 bases from V and 2 bases from J, with 14 bases between. Germline V CDR1 and CDR2: SGHNT, YYREEE (reference sequence).

The V gene is TRBV30, the J gene TRBJ2-1, with TRBD2 matching 7 bases. From germline, CDR1 is GTSNPN and CDR2 SVGIG (reference sequence). The CDR3 has 13 residues. CDR3 protein: CAVTSGTDNEQFF. In DNA form, the CDR3 reads TGTGCTGTGACAAGCGGGACGGACAATGAGCAGTTCTTC.

This chain uses TRBV5-4 with TRBJ1-1; D gene ambiguous. Trimming took off 0 bases at V and 2 bases at J, with 8 bases between the two ends. Germline values: CDR1 SGHNT, CDR2 YYREEE (reference sequence). The CDR3 covers 14 residues. This chain's CDR3 is CASSLGAVNTEAFF. The CDR3 DNA reads TGTGCCAGCAGCTTGGGGGCCGTCAACACTGAAGCTTTCTTT.

This sequence joins TRBV4-1 and TRBJ2-1; D gene uncertain. Trimming took 5 bases from V and 7 from J, leaving 18 bases between them. CDR3 length equals 15 residues. CDR1 is MGHRA and CDR2 is YSYEKL in the germline V gene. DNA of the CDR3: TGCGCCAGCAGCAATATGCCTAGGGAACCTAATGAGCAGTTCTTC. It yields the protein CASSNMPREPNEQFF.

The gene calls are TRBV27 and TRBJ2-2; D perhaps matches TRBD1 (7 bases). CDR3 length: 16 residues. Germline values: CDR1 MNHEY, CDR2 SMNVEV (reference sequence). The V end lost 3 bases, the J end lost 4 bases, and 15 bases lay between the germline ends. For the CDR3, the DNA is TGTGCCAGCAGTTTTCCAGGGGGGTTGAGCACCGGGGAGCTGTTTTTT. Translated, it gives CASSFPGGLSTGELFF.

This sequence joins TRBV5-6 and TRBJ1-2; D gene ambiguous. This CDR3 has 13 residues. Germline V CDR1 and CDR2: SGHDT, YYEEEE. Trimming stripped 3 bases from V and 7 bases from J, with 13 bases between. Written as DNA, the CDR3 is TGTGCCAGCAGCTCGGGGTCTGTCGTTGGCTACACCTTC. This translates into CASSSGSVVGYTF.

The genes are TRBV6-5 and TRBJ1-1, with D perhaps matching TRBD1 (5 bases). The CDR3 contains 14 residues. V was shortened by 6 bases and J by 0 bases, with 11 bases between the two germline ends. CDR1 is MNHEY, CDR2 SVGAGI, per germline. Here the CDR3 reads CASSPGPLNTEAFF. CDR3 nucleotides: TGTGCCAGCAGCCCGGGGCCCCTGAACACTGAAGCTTTCTTT.

The rearrangement joins TRBV4-3 to TRBJ2-1; D call uncertain. Trimming pared 0 bases from V and 8 bases from J, leaving 8 bases between. The CDR3 contains 13 residues. In germline, CDR1 is LGHNA, CDR2 YSLEER. CDR3 sequence: CASSQDQGYEQFF. Written as DNA, the CDR3 is TGCGCCAGCAGCCAAGATCAAGGGTATGAGCAGTTCTTC.

The gene calls are TRBV4-2 and TRBJ1-4; D is uncertain. Between the trimmed V and J ends, which lost 0 bases and 10 bases, there was a span of 15 bases. Germline V CDR1 and CDR2: LGHNA, YNFKEQ. CDR3 length: 15 residues. CDR3: CASSQEGSTSGKLFF. The CDR3 region has the DNA TGTGCCAGCAGCCAAGAAGGCTCCACGAGTGGAAAACTGTTTTTT.

The rearrangement links TRBV7-9 to TRBJ2-7, with D maybe TRBD2 (6 bases). Germline V CDR1 and CDR2: SEHNR, FQNEAQ (reference sequence). The CDR3 length is 13 residues. The V and J ends lost 1 base and 6 bases respectively, with 10 bases between them. CDR3 nucleotides: TGTGCCAGCAGCTTAGGGGTCGGGGGCGAGCAGTACTTC. It encodes CASSLGVGGEQYF. The full variable domain, completed using reference TRBV7-9 and TRBJ2-7, is DTGVSQNPRHKITKRGQNVTFRCDPISEHNRLYWYRQTLGQGPEFLTYFQNEAQLEKSRLLSDRFSAERPKGSFSTLEIQRTEQGDSAMYLCASSLGVGGEQYFGPGTRLTVT.

The chain recombines TRBV4-3 with TRBJ2-1; D is ambiguous. Germline lookup yields CDR1 LGHNA and CDR2 YSLEER. The CDR3 consists of 13 residues. V gave up 0 bases and J gave up 5 bases, with 5 bases separating them. CDR3 sequence: CASSQEADNEQFF. The CDR3 coding sequence is TGCGCCAGCAGCCAAGAAGCAGACAATGAGCAGTTCTTC.

This chain joins TRBV30 and TRBJ2-2, with D hard to call. Germline V gene sequence: CDR1 GTSNPN, CDR2 SVGIG (reference sequence). The CDR3 covers 12 residues. Trimming stripped 1 base from V and 4 bases from J, with 4 bases between. CDR3 coding DNA: TGTGCCTGGAGTGGGATCACCGGGGAGCTGTTTTTT. This gives the protein CAWSGITGELFF.

The J gene is TRBJ2-6, the V gene TRBV10-3; unclear D gene. This CDR3 contains 14 residues. V lost 5 bases to trimming and J lost 0 bases, with 5 bases between them. CDR1 is ENHRY, CDR2 SYGVKD, per germline. CDR3 nucleotide sequence: TGTGCCATCAGTCCTTTCTCTGGGGCCAACGTCCTGACTTTC. Its translation is CAISPFSGANVLTF.

V gene TRBV19 combines with J gene TRBJ2-1; D gene unclear. Germline CDR1 reads LNHDA; CDR2 reads SQIVND (reference sequence). This CDR3 is built from 17 residues. Trimming pared 2 bases from V and 0 bases from J, leaving 14 bases between. CDR3 nucleotides: TGTGCCAGTAGTATACGCCTGGGCGGCAGCTCCTACAATGAGCAGTTCTTC. It specifies CASSIRLGGSSYNEQFF.

The chain employs TRBV6-5 and TRBJ2-1; D gene uncertain. The CDR3 has 15 residues. Trimming took off 0 bases at V and 6 bases at J, with 12 bases between the two ends. The germline gives CDR1 MNHEY, CDR2 SVGAGI. The CDR3 sequence is CASSYSTTRINEQFF. DNA for the CDR3: TGTGCCAGCAGTTACTCTACAACGCGGATCAATGAGCAGTTCTTC.

The V call is TRBV5-4, the J call TRBJ2-5, with D perhaps assigned TRBD1 or TRBD2 (5 bases each). Trimming shortened V by 7 bases and J by 3 bases, and 16 bases separated the two germline ends. CDR3 length: 14 residues. Germline loops: CDR1 SGHNT, CDR2 YYREEE (reference sequence). CDR3 sequence (DNA): TGTGCCAGCGGCTCACCACTGGGGGAAGAGACCCAGTACTTC. Translated, it gives CASGSPLGEETQYF.

The chain couples TRBV6-5 to TRBJ2-3; the D gene is possibly TRBD2 (5 bases). Germline lookup yields CDR1 MNHEY and CDR2 SVGAGI. This CDR3 comprises 14 residues. Trimming cost V 2 bases and J 1 base, with 7 bases left between them. The CDR3 nucleotides are TGTGCCAGCAGTTACAGGCGGGGCACAGATACGCAGTATTTT. Encoded protein: CASSYRRGTDTQYF.

This rearrangement joins TRBV4-2 to TRBJ2-2; possibly TRBD1 or TRBD2 for D (5 bases each). The CDR3 contains 15 residues. The germline V gene encodes CDR1 LGHNA and CDR2 YNFKEQ. V lost 8 bases to trimming and J lost 4 bases, with 17 bases between them. CDR3 protein: CASGTGGGSTGELFF. CDR3 DNA: TGTGCCAGCGGAACCGGTGGGGGAAGCACCGGGGAGCTGTTTTTT.